A selection of T cell receptor beta chains follows, all from one sample in a study of CD8 T cells in ankylosing spondylitis. TCRdb reprocessed the 5' RACE reads via MiXCR and lists one record per CDR3 protein. The table includes a few hundred thousand distinct CDR3 sequences, about 10% detected once. The sequenced sample was blood, either unsorted or a sorted T cell fraction (not recorded which). The receptors originated from a male donor with ankylosing spondylitis or in good health (not recorded which). CDR3s leave out the opening cysteine and the closing phenylalanine or tryptophan.

J | V | CDR3
TRBJ1-6 | TRBV7-3 | ASSAEYRGRNSPLH
TRBJ2-2 | TRBV6-5 | ASSTGTGPGELF
TRBJ1-2 | TRBV7-9 | ASSLAGIES
TRBJ2-5 | TRBV5-1 | ASSSRQGRYQY
TRBJ1-1 | TRBV12-3/TRBV12-4 | ASSYTGTGSARAF
TRBJ1-5 | TRBV12-3/TRBV12-4 | ASSFEVRSNQPQH
TRBJ1-6 | TRBV11-2 | ASSLGTRTSRGNSPLH
TRBJ2-5 | TRBV5-6 | ASSLTGLAVRETQY
TRBJ2-1 | TRBV10-3 | AIRSGDFNNEQF
TRBJ1-4 | TRBV5-5 | ASSLLTNEKLF
TRBJ2-2 | TRBV7-3 | ASSLLAGAGTAGELF
TRBJ1-4 | TRBV7-8 | ASSLDRSTRKLF
TRBJ2-3 | TRBV5-1 | ASCQASTDTQY
TRBJ1-1 | TRBV29-1 | SVSRGGTEAF
TRBJ1-3 | TRBV15 | ATSANREPGNTIY
TRBJ2-5 | TRBV7-2 | ASSRGWGETQY
TRBJ1-3 | TRBV13 | ASSSGNTIY
TRBJ2-2 | TRBV12-5 | ASGLVLGNSLGELF
TRBJ1-5 | TRBV2 | ASRETAVSNQPQH
TRBJ2-3 | TRBV5-1 | ASSLGVLARGDTQY
TRBJ2-5 | TRBV5-1 | ASSLVGFETQY
TRBJ1-2 | TRBV5-1 | ASSLADLTYGYT
TRBJ2-7 | TRBV12-3/TRBV12-4 | ASSHLLGTEVTYEQY
TRBJ2-7 | TRBV7-9 | ASSSTGGVHEQY
TRBJ2-3 | TRBV7-6 | ASSLGTAGPDTQY
TRBJ2-1 | TRBV15 | ATSTETQYGNEQF
TRBJ1-2 | TRBV20-1 | SARSSAANYGYT
TRBJ2-7 | TRBV20-1 | SARELGTGREYEQY
TRBJ2-3 | TRBV7-9 | ASSAGTSGRTDTQY
TRBJ2-7 | TRBV2 | ASTVEGRYEQY
TRBJ1-3 | TRBV5-1 | ASSLAGQTSGNTIY
TRBJ2-7 | TRBV5-1 | ASSLGQPPLEQY
TRBJ1-2 | TRBV10-3 | AIKDWNVGYT
TRBJ2-3 | TRBV4-2 | ASTGLSLSDTQY
TRBJ1-2 | TRBV20-1 | SAPTGRTGVHYGYT
TRBJ2-7 | TRBV5-3 | ARTDRVGYEQY
TRBJ2-3 | TRBV12-3/TRBV12-4 | ASSLTGVSTDTQY
TRBJ2-3 | TRBV29-1 | SVWTSGRARTQY
TRBJ1-2 | TRBV5-6 | ASQDRGRDYGYT
TRBJ2-7 | TRBV20-1 | SANKVLGYEQY
TRBJ2-2 | TRBV3-1 | ASSQTSSTGELF
TRBJ2-5 | TRBV5-4 | ASSFTGRDQKETQY
TRBJ1-2 | TRBV2 | ASSWDNNYGYT
TRBJ1-1 | TRBV7-3 | ASSLYRDAEAF
TRBJ1-2 | TRBV29-1 | SVWGRDYGYT
TRBJ2-5 | TRBV7-2 | ASSPQRETQY
TRBJ2-7 | TRBV28 | ASSPLSGSWYEQY